There are many counts of the clone carrying this T cell receptor beta chain. Its antigen remains unknown. Germline V CDR1 and CDR2: MNHEY, SMNVEV (reference sequence). The CDR3 extends over 14 amino acids. J lost 5 bases, V lost 6 bases, and 6 bases had no gene match. Unique molecular identifiers were built into the TCRbeta library. Via MiXCR, TCRdb re-called the PCR reads, giving one row per CDR3 protein. The sample lists approximately 300,000 distinct CDR3 sequences, roughly 12% seen once, with 23% in the top ten. These data belong to a study of T-cell reconstitution after alpha-beta-depleted transplantation in children. Study results and limitations: By about two months after transplant, alpha-beta T cells reportedly arose from several hundred graft clones that had expanded. A year post-transplant, T-cell counts and diversity derived mostly from newly produced T cells.

This receptor was identified in a male patient aged 2-10 years who had a stem cell transplant for chronic granulomatous disease, so the T cells may come from the graft donor. The sequenced sample was peripheral blood, obtained 180 days after TCRalphabeta/CD19-depleted stem cell transplant. The J gene is TRBJ2-1, the V gene TRBV27; 8 nucleotides line up with TRBD1. CDR3 sequence reads: CASRRTGLDNEQFF. As DNA, the CDR3 is TGTGCCAGCAGGCGGACAGGGCTGGACAATGAGCAGTTCTTC.